This is a list of T cell receptor beta chains from one sample in a study of blood T cell repertoires in COVID-19. Generated by immunoSEQ multiplex PCR, the TCRdb table keeps only in-frame clones and is missing some. The sample has 110,000 to 150,000 clones, over 80% seen once. Sequencing input: peripheral blood. Source of these receptors: a woman in her forties or fifties with acute or convalescent COVID-19. The CDR3 runs from the conserved cysteine through the conserved F or W.

CDR3 protein: CASSYSGQGLSYEQYF
V gene: TRBV6-5

CDR3 protein: CAWSVLPGGQPQHF
V gene: TRBV30

CDR3 protein: CASSLDPTDDYGYTF
V gene: TRBV5-8

CDR3 protein: CASSSGQGRYQPQHF
V gene: TRBV7-6

CDR3 protein: CASSFGLIDTGELFF
V gene: TRBV5-1

CDR3 protein: CASSFLGDRVEQYF
V gene: TRBV28

CDR3 protein: CASSVRDRGFGYTF
V gene: TRBV5-4

CDR3 protein: CASSIEGGSTEAFF
V gene: TRBV19

CDR3 protein: CASSESLTGVYGYTF
V gene: TRBV25-1

CDR3 protein: CASSDRSLSNQPQHF
V gene: TRBV10-2

CDR3 protein: CAISDRASTGETQYF
V gene: TRBV10-3

CDR3 protein: CASSITGQGAGTDTQYF
V gene: TRBV19

CDR3 protein: CAISENRASYEQYF
V gene: TRBV10-3